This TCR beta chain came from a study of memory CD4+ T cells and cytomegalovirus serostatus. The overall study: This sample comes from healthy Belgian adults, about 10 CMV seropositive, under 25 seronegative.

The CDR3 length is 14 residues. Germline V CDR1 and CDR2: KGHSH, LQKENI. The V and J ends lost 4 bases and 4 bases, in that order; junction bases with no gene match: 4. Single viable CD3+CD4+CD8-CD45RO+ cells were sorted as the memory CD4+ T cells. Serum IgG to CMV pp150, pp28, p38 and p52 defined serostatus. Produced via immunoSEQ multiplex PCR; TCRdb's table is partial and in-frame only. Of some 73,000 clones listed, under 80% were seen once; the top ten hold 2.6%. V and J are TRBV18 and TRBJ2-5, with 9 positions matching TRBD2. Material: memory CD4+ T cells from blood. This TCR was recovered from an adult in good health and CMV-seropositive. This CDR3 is CASSQREETETQYF. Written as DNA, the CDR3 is TGTGCCAGCTCACAGCGGGAGGAGACAGAGACCCAGTACTTC. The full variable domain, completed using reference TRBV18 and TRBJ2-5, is NAGVMQNPRHLVRRRGQEARLRCSPMKGHSHVYWYRQLPEEGLKFMVYLQKENIIDESGMPKERFSAEFPKEGPSILRIQQVVRGDSAAYFCASSQREETETQYFGPGTRLLVL.